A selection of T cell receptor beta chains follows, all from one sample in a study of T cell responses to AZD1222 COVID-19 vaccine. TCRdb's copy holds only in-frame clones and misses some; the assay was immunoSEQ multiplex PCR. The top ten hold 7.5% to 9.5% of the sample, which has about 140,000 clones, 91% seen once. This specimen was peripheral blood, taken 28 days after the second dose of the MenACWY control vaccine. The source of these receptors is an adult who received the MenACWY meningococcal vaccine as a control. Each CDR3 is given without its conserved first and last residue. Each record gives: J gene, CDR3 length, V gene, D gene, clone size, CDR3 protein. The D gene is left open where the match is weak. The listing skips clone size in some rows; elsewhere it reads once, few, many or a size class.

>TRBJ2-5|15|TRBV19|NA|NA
ASNSPAPGTAGETQY
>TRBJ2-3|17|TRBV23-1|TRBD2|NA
ASTAIPQLAGRRPDTQY
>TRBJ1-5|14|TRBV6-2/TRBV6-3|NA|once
ASSPFGAGPNQPQH
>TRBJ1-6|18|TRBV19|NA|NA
ASSFGKIGGTAMDNSPLH
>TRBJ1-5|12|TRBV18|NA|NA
ASSPQNNNQPQH
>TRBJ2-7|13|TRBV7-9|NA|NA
ASSLTNFKGIEQY
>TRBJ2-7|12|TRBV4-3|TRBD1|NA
ASSQDRQGYEQY
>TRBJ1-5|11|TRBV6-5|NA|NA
ASNAGSNQPQH
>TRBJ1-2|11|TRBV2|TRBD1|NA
ASRGTALDGYT
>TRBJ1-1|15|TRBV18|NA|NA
ASSPQWKNVGNTEAF
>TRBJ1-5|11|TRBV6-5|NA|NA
ASSPPRGQPQH
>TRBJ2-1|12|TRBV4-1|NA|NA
ASSLDSSYNEQF
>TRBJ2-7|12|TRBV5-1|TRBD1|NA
ASSPGQGPYEQY
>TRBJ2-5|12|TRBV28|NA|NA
ASSLPADQETQY
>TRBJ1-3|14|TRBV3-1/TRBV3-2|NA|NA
ASSQLDLRPGNTIY
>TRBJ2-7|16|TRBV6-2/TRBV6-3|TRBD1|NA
ASSYLFNRGGTSYEQY
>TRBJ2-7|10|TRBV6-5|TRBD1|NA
ASSTGGNEQY
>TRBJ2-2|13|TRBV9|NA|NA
ASSGAWIDTGELF
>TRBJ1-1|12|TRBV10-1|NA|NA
ASSAGTDPDEAF
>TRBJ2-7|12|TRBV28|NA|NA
ASSPSLGDPEQY
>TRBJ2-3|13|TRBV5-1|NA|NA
ASSPGGGSTDTQY
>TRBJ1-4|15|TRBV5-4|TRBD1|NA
ASSLGGQGAANEKLF